This passage covers 30 T cell receptor beta chains from one sample sequenced in a study of blood T cell repertoires in COVID-19. This table comes from immunoSEQ multiplex PCR, and its TCRdb copy is limited to in-frame clones, with some not included. The table lists about 350,000 clones, around nine tenths of them singletons, with 3.5% to 4% in the top ten. The specimen sequenced was peripheral blood. These receptors were taken from a woman aged 55-69 years with COVID-19, enrolled during active disease.

V usage is TRBV28 and J usage is TRBJ1-1; 7 nucleotides line up with TRBD1. Per the germline V gene, CDR1 is MDHEN and CDR2 is SYDVKM. The CDR3 contains 16 residues. V lost 5 bases to trimming and J lost 1 base; unmatched junction nucleotides: 10. The CDR3 sequence is CASSPLTGFGNTEAFF. As DNA, the CDR3 is TGTGCCAGCAGTCCCCTGACAGGGTTCGGGAACACTGAAGCTTTCTTT.

The chain has TRBV6-5 and TRBJ2-1; D is possibly TRBD1 (6 bases). This CDR3 is 15 amino acids long. The V end was cut by 4 bases, the J end by 3 bases, with 13 bases between. The germline V gene has CDR1 MNHEY and CDR2 SVGAGI. This CDR3 reads CASSSGDLSYNEQFF. DNA of the CDR3: TGTGCCAGCAGTTCAGGGGATCTAAGCTACAATGAGCAGTTCTTC.

This chain links TRBV11-2 with TRBJ2-2; D is ambiguous. Trimming took off 1 base at V and 5 bases at J, with 5 bases between the two ends. There are 13 residues in the CDR3. The germline gives CDR1 SGHAT, CDR2 FQNNGV. The CDR3 reads CASSLALTGELFF. CDR3 in DNA: TGTGCCAGCAGCTTAGCTTTAACCGGGGAGCTGTTTTTT.

This clone has only one observation. This chain joins TRBV5-4 and TRBJ1-4; 7 bases are shared with TRBD1. Germline V CDR1 and CDR2: SGHNT, YYREEE (reference sequence). The J segment lost 7 bases and the V segment lost 4 bases, leaving 10 bases of the junction unmatched. This CDR3 contains 15 residues. CDR3 sequence (DNA): TGTGCCAGCAGCGGAACCGGGACAGTTGGTGAAAAACTGTTTTTT. This translates into CASSGTGTVGEKLFF.

A note on this clone: The sample contains more than one DNA sequence encoding this CDR3. This sequence joins TRBV3-1 (or the pseudogene TRBV3-2) and TRBJ1-3, with no clear D. The germline V gene encodes CDR1 LGHDT and CDR2 YNNKEL (reference sequence). The CDR3 spans 15 residues. Trimming cost V 0 bases and J 2 bases, with 8 bases left between them. The CDR3 DNA reads TGTGCCAGCAGCCAAGAAGGAGCCCCTGGAAACACCATATATTTT. It is translated as CASSQEGAPGNTIYF.

The genes are TRBV5-4 and TRBJ2-7; tentative D call: TRBD2 (6 bases). This CDR3 spans 13 amino acids. V was clipped by 7 bases and J by 2 bases, with 13 bases between them. The germline V gene has CDR1 SGHNT and CDR2 YYREEE (reference sequence). This chain's CDR3 is CASGLGEAYEQYF. The CDR3 DNA reads as TGTGCCAGCGGTCTTGGGGAGGCCTACGAGCAGTACTTC.

The V gene is TRBV5-1, the J gene TRBJ2-5; TRBD2 might be the D (7 bases). Germline V CDR1 and CDR2: SGHRS, YFSETQ. The CDR3 runs to 13 residues. Trimming cost V 4 bases and J 4 bases, with 11 bases left between them. The CDR3 spells CASSRGEGETQYF. The CDR3 DNA follows: TGCGCCAGCAGCAGGGGGGAGGGAGAGACCCAGTACTTC.

This clone showed up just once. The gene calls are TRBV2 and TRBJ1-2; no definite D call. Germline V gives CDR1 SNHLY, CDR2 FYNNEI. V was shortened by 4 bases and J by 7 bases, with 19 bases between the two germline ends. The CDR3 length is 15 residues. The CDR3 here is CASSAQSGQSSGYTF. The CDR3 DNA reads TGTGCCAGCAGTGCTCAGAGTGGGCAAAGTAGTGGCTACACCTTC.

The chain couples TRBV10-2 to TRBJ1-4; 8 nucleotides line up with TRBD1. The trim removed 6 bases at V and 8 bases at J, leaving 5 bases unmatched. This CDR3 spans 13 amino acids. The germline CDR1 and CDR2 sequences are WSHSY and SAAADI. In DNA, the CDR3 is TGCGCCAGCAGAGGGACAGGCGGGGAAAAACTGTTTTTT. It is translated as CASRGTGGEKLFF.

The J gene is TRBJ1-5, the V gene TRBV7-6; TRBD1 aligns across 8 bases. With 11 bases clipped from V and 2 bases from J, the junction kept 5 bases outside the gene matches. Looked up from germline, CDR1 is SGHVS and CDR2 is FNYEAQ. This CDR3 has 13 residues. For the CDR3, the DNA is TGTGCCTGGCGGACAGGGTGCAATCAGCCCCAGCATTTT. Protein sequence: CAWRTGCNQPQHF.

The rearrangement links TRBV29-1 to TRBJ1-4, with unresolved D. V gave up 5 bases and J gave up 6 bases, with 4 bases separating them. CDR3 length equals 10 residues. From germline, CDR1 is SQVTM and CDR2 ANQGSEA. Here the CDR3 reads CSVSDEKLFF. CDR3 bases: TGCAGCGTTTCGGATGAAAAACTGTTTTTT.

This clone has more than one count but fewer than ten. V and J are TRBV2 and TRBJ1-2; weak D call: TRBD1 (5 bases). This CDR3 region has 12 residues. Trimming cost V 6 bases and J 4 bases, with 9 bases left between them. Germline V gene lookup returns CDR1 SNHLY and CDR2 FYNNEI. CDR3 bases: TGTGCCAGCAGGGCAGGGATCTATGGCTACACCTTC. Its translation is CASRAGIYGYTF. The whole variable domain, filled in from reference TRBV2 and TRBJ1-2, reads EPEVTQTPSHQVTQMGQEVILRCVPISNHLYFYWYRQILGQKVEFLVSFYNNEISEKSEIFDDQFSVERPDGSNFTLKIRSTKLEDSAMYFCASRAGIYGYTFGSGTRLTVV.

This chain links TRBV29-1 with TRBJ1-2; tentative D call: TRBD1 (6 bases). V was pared by 7 bases and J by 5 bases, with 11 bases between. The length of the CDR3 is 11 residues. Per germline, CDR1 SQVTM and CDR2 ANQGSEA. CDR3 loop: CSASQGYGYTF. The CDR3 nucleotides are TGCAGCGCTAGTCAGGGGTATGGCTACACCTTC. Full variable domain (rest looked up from reference TRBV29-1 and TRBJ1-2): SAVISQKPSRDICQRGTSLTIQCQVDSQVTMMFWYRQQPGQSLTLIATANQGSEATYESGFVIDKFPISRPNLTFSTLTVSNMSPEDSSIYLCSASQGYGYTFGSGTRLTVV.

CDR3 amino acids: CASSGGTSGTYEQYF. CDR3 coding DNA: TGCGCCAGCAGCGGGGGGACTAGCGGAACCTACGAGCAGTACTTC. This chain links TRBV5-1 with TRBJ2-7; 11 bases map to TRBD2. Trimming at V came to 4 bases and at J to 2 bases, leaving 5 bases not matched to a gene. The CDR3 runs to 15 residues. CDR1 is SGHRS and CDR2 is YFSETQ in the germline V gene.

Only one count was recorded for this clone. V is TRBV21-1 and J is TRBJ1-5; TRBD1 reflects the table's D call only, with no check against the DNA. TRBV21-1 is a pseudogene locus. CDR3 length: 15 amino acids. The CDR3 nucleotides are TGTGCCAGCAGTAGTAGGGACAGGGGCCGGGAGCCCCAGCATTTT. Protein product: CASSSRDRGREPQHF.

CDR3 in amino acids: CASSLTSLGQGFHEQYF. As DNA, the CDR3 is TGTGCCAGCAGCTTAACGTCTCTCGGACAGGGTTTCCACGAGCAGTACTTC. The chain uses TRBV7-3 and TRBJ2-7, with 8 positions matching TRBD1. The trim removed 0 bases at V and 5 bases at J, leaving 12 bases unmatched. Looked up from germline, CDR1 is SGHTA and CDR2 is FQGTGA. The CDR3 runs to 17 residues. Variable domain in full (rest from reference TRBV7-3 and TRBJ2-7): GAGVSQTPSNKVTEKGKYVELRCDPISGHTALYWYRQSLGQGPEFLIYFQGTGAADDSGLPNDRFFAVRPEGSVSTLKIQRTERGDSAVYLCASSLTSLGQGFHEQYFGPGTRLTVT.

The chain carries TRBV3-1 (or the pseudogene TRBV3-2) and TRBJ1-4; no firm D call. The CDR3 consists of 15 residues. Trimming took 0 bases from V and 5 from J, leaving 10 bases between them. Germline V gives CDR1 LGHDT, CDR2 YNNKEL (reference sequence). The CDR3: CASSQDSGRNEKLFF. The CDR3 DNA sequence: TGTGCCAGCAGCCAAGATTCGGGTAGAAATGAAAAACTGTTTTTT.

The chain couples TRBV28 to TRBJ1-4; the match to TRBD1 covers 7 bases. Germline trimming cut 10 bases from V and 5 bases from J; bases unmatched to any gene: 19. This CDR3 spans 17 amino acids. The germline V gene encodes CDR1 MDHEN and CDR2 SYDVKM. This CDR3 reads CAIGGYRGAASNEKLFF. DNA for the CDR3: TGTGCCATTGGGGGGTACAGGGGTGCGGCGTCAAATGAAAAACTGTTTTTT.

The CDR3 bases are TGTGCCAGTAGGTCGACTAGCGGTGCCAATGAGCAGTTCTTC. Its translation: CASRSTSGANEQFF. The chain uses TRBV19 and TRBJ2-1, with 9 nucleotides matching TRBD2. The CDR3 is 14 amino acids. Germline CDR1 is LNHDA and CDR2 is SQIVND (reference sequence). V lost 6 bases, J lost 6 bases, and 6 bases stayed unmatched.

The chain combines TRBV7-8 with TRBJ1-2, with D maybe TRBD1 (6 bases). The length of the CDR3 is 13 residues. Germline V CDR1 and CDR2: SGHVS, FQNEAQ. The V end was cut by 5 bases, the J end by 4 bases, with 11 bases between. CDR3 in DNA: TGTGCCAGCAGCCTCGACAGGCTCTATGGCTACACCTTC. Its protein is CASSLDRLYGYTF.

J is TRBJ2-5 and V is TRBV13; 10 positions match TRBD1. The ends lost 5 bases at V and 5 bases at J; junction bases unmatched: 5. CDR3 size: 14 residues. The germline CDR1 and CDR2 sequences are PRHDT and FYEKMQ (reference sequence). The CDR3 nucleotides read TGTGCCAGCAGCCGACAGGGGGCGGGGGAGACCCAGTACTTC. Protein: CASSRQGAGETQYF.

The chain uses TRBV14 and TRBJ2-4; D not certain. Looked up from germline, CDR1 is SGHDN and CDR2 is FVKESK. The V and J ends lost 1 base and 1 base respectively, with 14 bases between them. The CDR3 extends over 17 amino acids. The CDR3 region has the DNA TGTGCCAGCAGCCAAGTCGGCCTCTTCGGGGCCAAAAACATTCAGTACTTC. It translates to CASSQVGLFGAKNIQYF.

The sample holds one count of this clone. The V and J genes are TRBV15 and TRBJ2-3; TRBD2 might be the D (5 bases). CDR3 length equals 13 residues. V gave up 4 bases and J gave up 4 bases, with 9 bases separating them. Germline V lookup: CDR1 LNHNV, CDR2 YYDKDF (reference sequence). In DNA form, the CDR3 reads TGTGCCACCAGCAACCGGGGTCCAGATACGCAGTATTTT. Its translation is CATSNRGPDTQYF. The full variable domain, rest sourced from reference TRBV15 and TRBJ2-3, is DAMVIQNPRYQVTQFGKPVTLSCSQTLNHNVMYWYQQKSSQAPKLLFHYYDKDFNNEADTPDNFQSRRPNTSFCFLDIRSPGLGDTAMYLCATSNRGPDTQYFGPGTRLTVL.

The V gene is TRBV5-1, the J gene TRBJ2-2, with D hard to call. The CDR3 totals 16 residues. V lost 4 bases and J lost 1, with 14 bases in between. Germline V CDR1 and CDR2: SGHRS, YFSETQ. The CDR3 nucleotides read TGCGCCAGCAGCCCGCTGGGCCAGAGGAACACCGGGGAGCTGTTTTTT. Protein sequence: CASSPLGQRNTGELFF. Complete variable domain (other parts from reference TRBV5-1 and TRBJ2-2): KAGVTQTPRYLIKTRGQQVTLSCSPISGHRSVSWYQQTPGQGLQFLFEYFSETQRNKGNFPGRFSGRQFSNSRSEMNVSTLELGDSALYLCASSPLGQRNTGELFFGEGSRLTVL.

The rearrangement uses TRBV6-5 and TRBJ1-1; 9 nucleotides line up with TRBD1. J was trimmed by 5 bases and V by 8 bases; bases with no gene match: 9. CDR1 MNHEY and CDR2 SVGAGI come from the germline V gene. This CDR3 is 14 amino acids long. CDR3 sequence: CASHHGTGTTEAFF. Written as DNA, the CDR3 is TGTGCCAGCCACCACGGGACAGGGACTACTGAAGCTTTCTTT.

The V and J genes are TRBV6-6 and TRBJ1-2; TRBD1 matches 9 bases. This CDR3 has 17 residues. J lost 4 bases, V lost 5 bases, and 14 bases had no gene match. The germline gives CDR1 MNHNY, CDR2 SVGAGI (reference sequence). In nucleotides, the CDR3 is TGTGCCAGCAGTCCTCGGGACAGGGCTCATGAGCGCTATGGCTACACCTTC. This gives the protein CASSPRDRAHERYGYTF.

The chain recombines TRBV25-1 with TRBJ1-4; 7 bases match TRBD1. CDR1 and CDR2 (germline): MGHDK, SYGVNS. V was clipped by 4 bases and J by 11 bases; unmatched bases: 10. This CDR3 spans 14 amino acids. DNA of the CDR3: TGTGCCAGCAGTGGAGACAGGGTAATGGGCAAACTGTTTTTT. It codes for CASSGDRVMGKLFF.

The chain joins TRBV9 to TRBJ2-5; D perhaps matches TRBD1 (6 bases). CDR1 is SGDLS, CDR2 YYNGEE, per germline. The CDR3 extends over 19 amino acids. Trimming cost V 0 bases and J 1 base, with 22 bases left between them. In DNA form, the CDR3 reads TGTGCCAGCAGCGTAGGGGTGAAGCAGGGGACGGGGATCCAAGAGACCCAGTACTTC. This codes for CASSVGVKQGTGIQETQYF. Filled out from reference TRBV9 and TRBJ2-5, the complete variable domain reads DSGVTQTPKHLITATGQRVTLRCSPRSGDLSVYWYQQSLDQGLQFLIQYYNGEERAKGNILERFSAQQFPDLHSELNLSSLELGDSALYFCASSVGVKQGTGIQETQYFGPGTRLLVL.

The CDR3 loop reads CAIRYELTGYRNTIYF. The CDR3 DNA is TGTGCCATCCGTTATGAGCTTACAGGGTATAGAAACACCATATATTTT. The chain carries TRBV10-3 and TRBJ1-3; TRBD1 might be the D (6 bases). CDR3 length: 16 residues. Germline CDR1 reads ENHRY; CDR2 reads SYGVKD. V shed 8 bases and J shed 5 bases, with 22 bases lying between them.

This chain links TRBV27 with TRBJ1-1; 7 bases map to TRBD1. CDR1 and CDR2 (germline): MNHEY, SMNVEV (reference sequence). The CDR3 consists of 16 residues. V trimming: 6 bases; J trimming: 0 bases; junction bases outside the gene matches: 10. CDR3 amino acids: CASRYRGFGMNTEAFF. CDR3 nucleotide sequence: TGTGCCAGCAGATACAGGGGTTTCGGTATGAACACTGAAGCTTTCTTT.